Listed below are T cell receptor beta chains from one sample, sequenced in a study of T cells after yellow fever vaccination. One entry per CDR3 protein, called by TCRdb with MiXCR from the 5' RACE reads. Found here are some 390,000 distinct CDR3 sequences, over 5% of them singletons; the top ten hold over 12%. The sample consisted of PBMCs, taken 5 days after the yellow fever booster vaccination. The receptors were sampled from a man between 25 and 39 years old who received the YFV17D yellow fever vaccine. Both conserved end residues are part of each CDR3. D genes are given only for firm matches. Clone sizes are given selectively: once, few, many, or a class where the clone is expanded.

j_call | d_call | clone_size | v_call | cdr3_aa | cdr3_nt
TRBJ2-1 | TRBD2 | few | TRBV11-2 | CASSLLRYTGRVDNEQFF | TGTGCCAGCAGCTTGTTGCGGTACACGGGGAGGGTTGACAATGAGCAGTTCTTC
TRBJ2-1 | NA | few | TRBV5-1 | CASSLMASSYNEQFF | TGCGCCAGCAGCTTGATGGCGAGCTCCTACAATGAGCAGTTCTTC
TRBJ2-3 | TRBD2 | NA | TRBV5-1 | CASSLAASGFQYF | TGCGCCAGCAGCTTGGCCGCTAGCGGATTCCAGTATTTT
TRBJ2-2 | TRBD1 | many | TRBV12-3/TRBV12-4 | CASSLQGAAGTGELFF | TGTGCCAGCAGCCTCCAGGGGGCTGCGGGCACCGGGGAGCTGTTTTTT
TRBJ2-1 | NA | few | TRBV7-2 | CASSLRSLSNNEQFF | TGTGCCAGCAGCTTAAGGTCATTATCAAACAATGAGCAGTTCTTC
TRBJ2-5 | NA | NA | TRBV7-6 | CASSGDNQETQYF | TGTGCCAGCAGCGGTGACAATCAAGAGACCCAGTACTTC
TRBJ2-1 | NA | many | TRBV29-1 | CSVRPDEQFF | TGCAGCGTTCGCCCCGATGAGCAGTTCTTC
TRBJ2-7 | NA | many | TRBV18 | CASSPQVNGAYEQYF | TGTGCCAGCTCACCACAAGTCAACGGGGCCTACGAGCAGTACTTC
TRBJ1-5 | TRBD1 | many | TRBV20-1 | CSAQPGQGVQPQHF | TGCAGTGCGCAGCCGGGACAGGGGGTTCAGCCCCAGCATTTT
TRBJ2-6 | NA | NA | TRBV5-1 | CASCPEHSGANVLTF | TGCGCCAGCTGTCCCGAACACTCTGGGGCCAACGTCCTGACTTTC
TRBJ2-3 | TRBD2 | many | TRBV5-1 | CASSKREVVDTQYF | TGCGCCAGCAGCAAGCGGGAGGTGGTAGATACGCAGTATTTT
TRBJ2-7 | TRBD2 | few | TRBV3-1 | CASSQLAGGPREQYF | TGTGCCAGCAGCCAACTAGCGGGAGGGCCCCGTGAGCAGTACTTC
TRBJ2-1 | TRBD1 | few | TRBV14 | CASNPGTGTYNEQFF | TGTGCCAGCAACCCCGGGACAGGGACCTACAATGAGCAGTTCTTC
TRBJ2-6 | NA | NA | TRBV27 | CASSSGGVSGANVLTF | TGTGCCAGCAGTTCCGGGGGAGTGAGTGGGGCCAACGTCCTGACTTTC
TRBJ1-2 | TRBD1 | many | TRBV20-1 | CSASGTGYGYTF | TGCAGTGCTAGCGGGACAGGGTATGGCTACACCTTC
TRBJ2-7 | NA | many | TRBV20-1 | CSARGVGAYEQYF | TGCAGTGCTAGAGGTGTGGGGGCGTACGAGCAGTACTTC
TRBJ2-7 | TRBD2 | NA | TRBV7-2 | CASSLVSGGPGEQYF | TGTGCCAGCAGCTTAGTATCGGGAGGGCCGGGCGAGCAGTACTTC
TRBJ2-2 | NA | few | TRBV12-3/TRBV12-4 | CASRPGLQAGELFF | TGTGCCAGCAGGCCGGGACTCCAGGCCGGGGAGCTGTTTTTT
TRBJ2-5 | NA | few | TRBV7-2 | CASSFRRQQETQYF | TGTGCCAGCAGCTTCAGGAGGCAGCAAGAGACCCAGTACTTC
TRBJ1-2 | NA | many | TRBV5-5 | CASSSLGGPNYGYTF | TGTGCCAGCAGCTCCTTGGGGGGGCCCAACTATGGCTACACCTTC
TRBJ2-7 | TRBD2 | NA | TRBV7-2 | CASSLGRFEQYF | TGTGCCAGCAGCCTCGGGAGGTTCGAGCAGTACTTC
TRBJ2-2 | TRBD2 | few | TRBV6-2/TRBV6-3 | CASGWPRGRENTGELFF | TGTGCCAGCGGGTGGCCTCGCGGGAGGGAGAACACCGGGGAGCTGTTTTTT
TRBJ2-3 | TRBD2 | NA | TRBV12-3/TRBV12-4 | CASSLIMTSGRSDTQYF | TGTGCCAGCAGTCTTATTATGACTAGCGGGAGGTCAGATACGCAGTATTTT
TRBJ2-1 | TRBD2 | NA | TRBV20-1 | CSARDPVVAGDEQFF | TGCAGTGCTAGAGACCCTGTTGTAGCGGGGGATGAGCAGTTCTTC
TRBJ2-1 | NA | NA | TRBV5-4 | CASSFNVGVREWVGGNNEQFF | TGTGCCAGCAGCTTCAATGTGGGAGTGCGGGAGTGGGTAGGGGGGAACAATGAGCAGTTCTTC
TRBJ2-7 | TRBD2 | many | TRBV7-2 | CASSLSYAPTSGAYEQYF | TGTGCCAGCAGCTTATCCTATGCCCCGACTAGCGGGGCCTACGAGCAGTACTTC
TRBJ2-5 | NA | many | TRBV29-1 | CSVKLDGWETQYF | TGCAGCGTCAAACTCGACGGCTGGGAGACCCAGTACTTC
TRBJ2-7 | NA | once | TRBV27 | CASSLGGGTYGQYF | TGTGCCAGCAGTTTGGGTGGGGGAACCTACGGGCAGTACTTC
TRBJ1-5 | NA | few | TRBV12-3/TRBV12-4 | CASSLAPIGTGNQPQHF | TGTGCCAGCAGTTTAGCGCCGATTGGGACTGGCAATCAGCCCCAGCATTTT
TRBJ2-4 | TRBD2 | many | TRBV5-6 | CASSLGGGLAGTQYF | TGTGCCAGCAGCTTGGGGGGGGGACTAGCGGGTACTCAGTACTTC
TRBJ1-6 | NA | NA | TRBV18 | CASSPRASYNSPLHF | TGTGCCAGCTCACCTCGCGCGTCCTATAATTCACCCCTCCACTTT
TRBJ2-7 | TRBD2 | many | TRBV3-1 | CASSLRDYTYEQYF | TGTGCCAGCAGTCTACGGGACTACACCTACGAGCAGTACTTC
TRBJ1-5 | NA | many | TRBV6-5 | CASSWGGNSNQPQHF | TGTGCCAGCAGTTGGGGCGGAAATAGCAATCAGCCCCAGCATTTT
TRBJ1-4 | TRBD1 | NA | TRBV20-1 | CSARRGQNEKLFF | TGCAGTGCTAGAAGGGGACAGAATGAAAAACTGTTTTTT
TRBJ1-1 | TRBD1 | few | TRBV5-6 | CASSRRDRVFGAEAFF | TGTGCCAGCAGCCGGCGGGACAGGGTATTCGGCGCTGAAGCTTTCTTT
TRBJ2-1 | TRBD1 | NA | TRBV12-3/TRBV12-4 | CASSLRQGFLGGIDEQFF | TGTGCCAGCAGTTTAAGACAGGGGTTCCTAGGAGGAATTGATGAGCAGTTCTTC
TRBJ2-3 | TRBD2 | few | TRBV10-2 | CASREAGVKDTQYF | TGCGCCAGCAGAGAAGCGGGAGTGAAAGATACGCAGTATTTT
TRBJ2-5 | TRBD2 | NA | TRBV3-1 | CASSQDRPSGVYGETQYF | TGTGCCTCCTCCCAAGACAGGCCTAGCGGGGTGTATGGAGAGACCCAGTACTTC
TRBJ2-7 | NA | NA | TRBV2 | CASSYRPTYEQYF | TGTGCCAGCAGTTATAGACCGACCTACGAGCAGTACTTC
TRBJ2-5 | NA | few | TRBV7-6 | CASSLFTGSYETQYF | TGTGCCAGCAGCTTGTTTACCGGGAGTTATGAGACCCAGTACTTC